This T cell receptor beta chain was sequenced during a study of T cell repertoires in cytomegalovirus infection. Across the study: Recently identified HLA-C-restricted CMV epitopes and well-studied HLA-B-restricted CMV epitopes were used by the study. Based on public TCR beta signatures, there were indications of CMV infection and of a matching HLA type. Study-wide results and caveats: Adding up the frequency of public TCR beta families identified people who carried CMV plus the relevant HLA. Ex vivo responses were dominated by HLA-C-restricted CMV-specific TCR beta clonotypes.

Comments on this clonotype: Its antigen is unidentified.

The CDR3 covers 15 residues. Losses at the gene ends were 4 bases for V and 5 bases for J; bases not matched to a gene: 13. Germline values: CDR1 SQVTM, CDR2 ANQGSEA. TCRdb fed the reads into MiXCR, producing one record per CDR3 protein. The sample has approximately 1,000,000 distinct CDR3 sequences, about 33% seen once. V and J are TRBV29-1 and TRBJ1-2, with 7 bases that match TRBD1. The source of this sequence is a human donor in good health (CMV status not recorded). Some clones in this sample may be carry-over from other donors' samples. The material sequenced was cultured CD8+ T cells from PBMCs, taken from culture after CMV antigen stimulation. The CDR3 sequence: CSVAGGGSRGYGYTF. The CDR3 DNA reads TGCAGCGTTGCAGGGGGGGGCAGCCGGGGTTATGGCTACACCTTC. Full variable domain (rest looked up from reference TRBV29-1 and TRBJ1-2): SAVISQKPSRDICQRGTSLTIQCQVDSQVTMMFWYRQQPGQSLTLIATANQGSEATYESGFVIDKFPISRPNLTFSTLTVSNMSPEDSSIYLCSVAGGGSRGYGYTFGSGTRLTVV.